This T cell receptor beta chain was profiled in a study of T cells in Graves' hyperthyroidism and ophthalmopathy. General observations from the study: Most thyroid-expanded clonotypes above 0.001 were also found in blood.

Graves' hyperthyroidism qualified as stable when ophthalmopathy did not progress within 18 months. In making diagnoses, clinical symptoms, serum thyroxine and TRAb, thyroid ultrasound and orbital computed tomography were all used. TCR beta CDR3 sequences were amplified from RNA transcripts. The HTBI primer set drove a first-round RT-PCR of the TCR CDR3. TCRdb called the multiplex PCR reads again in MiXCR, with one record for every CDR3 protein. The table lists under 350,000 distinct CDR3 sequences, around a sixth of them singletons. Germline CDR1 is SEHNR and CDR2 is FQNEAQ (reference sequence). CDR3 length: 12 amino acids. Trimming cost V 1 base and J 5 bases, with 6 bases left between them. Regarding this clonotype: Its antigen is unknown.

The receptor was derived from a woman aged 45-65 years with Graves' hyperthyroidism. This chain links TRBV7-9 with TRBJ2-7; weak D call: TRBD2 (6 bases). Sequenced: blood. CDR3 DNA sequence: TGTGCCAGCAGCTTAGGACTAGACGAGCAGTACTTC. This codes for CASSLGLDEQYF.